This record covers a single TCR beta chain. This CDR3 has 14 residues. Germline V lookup: CDR1 MDHEN, CDR2 SYDVKM. V dropped 3 bases and J dropped 0 bases, with 8 bases sitting between them. This sample is drawn from a study of blood T cell repertoires in COVID-19. Across the study: COVID-19 samples collected from the United States, Italy and Spain covered acute and convalescent phases. PBMCs, B-cell-depleted T cells, or T cells were the source of the cDNA or gDNA that made up the material.

Some clones are missing from TCRdb's copy, which holds only in-frame ones; the method was immunoSEQ multiplex PCR. Of about 110,000 clones in the sample, 80% to 90% were seen once. The chain couples TRBV28 to TRBJ1-1; D not certain. This TCR was recovered from a human donor in a cohort sampled during active COVID-19. Sample: peripheral blood. CDR3 in DNA: TGTGCCAGCAGTTTGTGGAGCATGAACACTGAAGCTTTCTTT. The encoded protein is CASSLWSMNTEAFF.